This entry lists 17 T cell receptor beta chains sequenced from one sample in a study of CD8 T cells in ankylosing spondylitis. Findings and caveats of the study: Blood from ankylosing spondylitis patients appeared to carry a characteristic roughly 8-variant TCR beta motif.

Their antigen targets remain unknown. TCRdb reprocessed the 5' RACE reads with MiXCR, giving one entry per CDR3 protein. The sample lists fewer than 550,000 distinct CDR3 sequences; approximately 5% were seen once. Sequencing used blood, either unsorted or a sorted T cell fraction (not recorded which). These receptor sequences come from a male donor with ankylosing spondylitis.

Only a few counts were recorded for this clonotype. V and J are TRBV5-1 and TRBJ2-5; 7 bases align to TRBD1. The CDR3 covers 15 residues. Unmatched junction bases numbered 4, after V lost 1 base and J lost 1 base. Looked up from germline, CDR1 is SGHRS and CDR2 is YFSETQ. The CDR3: CASSLFGTAQETQYF. For the CDR3, the DNA is TGCGCCAGCAGCTTGTTTGGGACAGCCCAAGAGACCCAGTACTTC.

The rearrangement uses TRBV7-9 and TRBJ2-1; 7 nucleotides align to TRBD1. The CDR3 is 17 residues long. With 3 bases clipped from V and 6 bases from J, the junction kept 14 bases outside the gene matches. Per the germline V gene, CDR1 is SEHNR and CDR2 is FQNEAQ (reference sequence). The CDR3 spells CASSFPHGRGLANEQFF. The CDR3 bases are TGTGCCAGCAGCTTCCCTCATGGTAGGGGGCTTGCCAATGAGCAGTTCTTC.

This clonotype was found a few times. This chain joins TRBV11-2 and TRBJ2-7; D is possibly TRBD1 or TRBD2 (5 bases each). CDR1 is SGHAT, CDR2 FQNNGV, per germline. The V end was cut by 5 bases, the J end by 0 bases, with 11 bases between. The CDR3 consists of 14 residues. CDR3 amino acids: CASSPGPNSYEQYF. The DNA of the CDR3 is TGTGCCAGCAGCCCGGGACCGAACTCCTACGAGCAGTACTTC.

J is TRBJ2-5 and V is TRBV30, with D hard to call. The CDR3 totals 12 residues. The V end lost 4 bases, the J end lost 1 base, and 7 bases lay between the germline ends. In germline, CDR1 is GTSNPN, CDR2 SVGIG (reference sequence). Written as DNA, the CDR3 is TGTGCCTGGAAGGCTCTCCAAGAGACCCAGTACTTC. Its protein is CAWKALQETQYF.

This clonotype occurred many times. This chain links TRBV24-1 with TRBJ1-5; 9 positions agree with TRBD1. Germline V lookup: CDR1 KGHDR, CDR2 SFDVKD. The trim removed 4 bases at V and 6 bases at J, leaving 3 bases unmatched. This CDR3 is built from 14 residues. Here the CDR3 reads CATSDGTGLQPQHF. DNA for the CDR3: TGTGCCACCAGTGACGGGACAGGGCTTCAGCCCCAGCATTTT.

This clonotype has at least ten counts. V and J are TRBV27 and TRBJ1-1; 7 bases are a match to TRBD1. This CDR3 comprises 14 residues. Germline assignment: CDR1 MNHEY and CDR2 SMNVEV (reference sequence). Trimming took 6 bases from V and 3 from J; bases not matched to a gene: 7. CDR3 DNA: TGTGCCAGCAGCGTACAGGGGAGGTACACTGAAGCTTTCTTT. Translating it yields CASSVQGRYTEAFF.

The chain combines TRBV24-1 with TRBJ1-2; D is perhaps TRBD1 (5 bases). Trimming stripped 3 bases from V and 4 bases from J, with 8 bases between. CDR1 is KGHDR, CDR2 SFDVKD, per germline. The CDR3 is 13 amino acids. The CDR3 sequence: CATSDAGSYGYTF. The CDR3 coding sequence is TGTGCCACCAGTGATGCAGGGTCCTATGGCTACACCTTC.

This clonotype was recorded at least ten times. The J gene is TRBJ2-5, the V gene TRBV28, with D possibly TRBD2 on 6 matching bases. Germline values: CDR1 MDHEN, CDR2 SYDVKM. This CDR3 is 14 amino acids long. V was shortened by 5 bases and J by 3 bases, with 13 bases between the two germline ends. This CDR3 reads CASSDGTLKETQYF. As DNA, the CDR3 is TGTGCCAGCAGTGACGGGACTCTCAAAGAGACCCAGTACTTC. The variable domain in full, with the rest retrieved from reference TRBV28 and TRBJ2-5, is DVKVTQSSRYLVKRTGEKVFLECVQDMDHENMFWYRQDPGLGLRLIYFSYDVKMKEKGDIPEGYSVSREKKERFSLILESASTNQTSMYLCASSDGTLKETQYFGPGTRLLVL.

This clonotype came up many times. This rearrangement joins TRBV5-1 to TRBJ2-7, with 7 nucleotides matching TRBD1. The junction had 11 bases not matched to a gene; V was cut back by 5 bases and J by 0 bases. CDR3 size: 16 residues. The germline V gene encodes CDR1 SGHRS and CDR2 YFSETQ. DNA of the CDR3: TGCGCCAGCAGTCGGATTAGGACAGGAAGCTCCTACGAGCAGTACTTC. This gives the protein CASSRIRTGSSYEQYF. Complete variable domain (other parts from reference TRBV5-1 and TRBJ2-7): KAGVTQTPRYLIKTRGQQVTLSCSPISGHRSVSWYQQTPGQGLQFLFEYFSETQRNKGNFPGRFSGRQFSNSRSEMNVSTLELGDSALYLCASSRIRTGSSYEQYFGPGTRLTVT.

In its sample, this clonotype was seen many times. The chain links TRBV20-1 to TRBJ2-5, with D possibly TRBD1 on 6 matching bases. V was shortened by 0 bases and J by 4 bases, with 12 bases between the two germline ends. Germline V gene data show CDR1 as DFQATT and CDR2 as SNEGSKA (reference sequence). The CDR3 runs to 14 residues. The CDR3 coding sequence is TGCAGTGCTAGAGATTTGCGAGGGGGAGAGACCCAGTACTTC. Amino acids: CSARDLRGGETQYF.

This clonotype was recorded many times. This chain joins TRBV5-1 and TRBJ2-1; 9 nucleotides agree with TRBD2. This CDR3 spans 16 amino acids. CDR1 SGHRS and CDR2 YFSETQ come from the germline V gene. The V and J ends lost 0 bases and 5 bases, in that order; junction bases with no gene match: 6. The CDR3 is CASSLGSSGNNNEQFF. DNA of the CDR3: TGCGCCAGCAGCTTGGGGTCTAGCGGGAATAACAATGAGCAGTTCTTC.

This clonotype was seen ten or more times. V gene TRBV5-1 combines with J gene TRBJ2-2, with a possible D match to TRBD1 (5 bases). The CDR3 spans 15 residues. The germline V gene has CDR1 SGHRS and CDR2 YFSETQ. V shed 2 bases and J shed 6 bases, with 14 bases lying between them. The CDR3 DNA reads as TGCGCCAGCAGCTTCGGTCAGGGTTTATCCGGGGAGCTGTTTTTT. Its translation: CASSFGQGLSGELFF.

This clonotype was seen many times. The chain combines TRBV15 with TRBJ2-2; D gene ambiguous. V was clipped by 2 bases and J by 6 bases, with 13 bases between them. The CDR3 sequence is 15 residues long. Germline lookup yields CDR1 LNHNV and CDR2 YYDKDF (reference sequence). DNA for the CDR3: TGTGCCACCAGCAGACAGGACGCCGTCTCCGGGGAGCTGTTTTTT. Residues: CATSRQDAVSGELFF.

This clonotype was observed many times. CDR3 DNA sequence: TGTGCCAGCAGTTCTGATCCATTCTACACCGGGGAGCTGTTTTTT. Translating gives CASSSDPFYTGELFF. The chain joins TRBV28 to TRBJ2-2; D gene ambiguous. This CDR3 has 15 amino acids. V lost 4 bases and J 3 bases, leaving 12 bases between the germline ends. The germline V gene has CDR1 MDHEN and CDR2 SYDVKM.

This clonotype was seen a handful of times. The V gene is TRBV18, the J gene TRBJ1-5; 9 bases are a match to TRBD1. The CDR3 length is 16 residues. Germline V gives CDR1 KGHSH, CDR2 LQKENI. V lost 5 bases to trimming and J lost 5 bases; unmatched junction nucleotides: 10. In DNA form, the CDR3 reads TGTGCCAGCTCAAGTCCCGGACAGGGGTCCGATCAGCCCCAGCATTTT. Encoded protein: CASSSPGQGSDQPQHF.

This chain uses TRBV5-6 with TRBJ2-2; 7 bases align to TRBD1. The V segment lost 2 bases and the J segment 7 bases; nucleotides outside the gene matches: 5. The CDR3 length is 14 residues. Germline values: CDR1 SGHDT, CDR2 YYEEEE. The CDR3 is CASSLRGRGGELFF. The DNA of the CDR3 is TGTGCCAGCAGCTTAAGGGGGCGAGGCGGGGAGCTGTTTTTT.

This clonotype was detected many times. The V call is TRBV9, the J call TRBJ2-1; D may be TRBD2 (5 bases). The V end lost 1 base, the J end lost 4 bases, and 12 bases lay between the germline ends. The CDR3 spans 15 residues. CDR1 is SGDLS, CDR2 YYNGEE, per germline. CDR3 loop: CASSVFGDVYNEQFF. In DNA, the CDR3 is TGTGCCAGCAGCGTATTCGGGGATGTTTACAATGAGCAGTTCTTC.